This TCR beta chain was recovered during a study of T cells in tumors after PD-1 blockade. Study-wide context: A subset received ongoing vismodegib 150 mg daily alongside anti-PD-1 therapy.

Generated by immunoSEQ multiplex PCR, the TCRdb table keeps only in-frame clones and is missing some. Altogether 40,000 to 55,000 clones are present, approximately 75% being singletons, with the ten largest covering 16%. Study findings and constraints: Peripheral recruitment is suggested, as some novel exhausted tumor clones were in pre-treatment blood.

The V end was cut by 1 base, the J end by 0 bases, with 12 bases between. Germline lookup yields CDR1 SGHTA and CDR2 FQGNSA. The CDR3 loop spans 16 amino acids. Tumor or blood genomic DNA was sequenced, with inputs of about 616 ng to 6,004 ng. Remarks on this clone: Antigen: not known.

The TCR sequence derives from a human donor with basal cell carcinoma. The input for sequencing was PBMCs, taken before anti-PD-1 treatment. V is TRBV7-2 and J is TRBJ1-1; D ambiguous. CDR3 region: CASSLERPEMNTEAFF. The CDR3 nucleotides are TGTGCCAGCAGCTTAGAACGGCCAGAAATGAACACTGAAGCTTTCTTT.